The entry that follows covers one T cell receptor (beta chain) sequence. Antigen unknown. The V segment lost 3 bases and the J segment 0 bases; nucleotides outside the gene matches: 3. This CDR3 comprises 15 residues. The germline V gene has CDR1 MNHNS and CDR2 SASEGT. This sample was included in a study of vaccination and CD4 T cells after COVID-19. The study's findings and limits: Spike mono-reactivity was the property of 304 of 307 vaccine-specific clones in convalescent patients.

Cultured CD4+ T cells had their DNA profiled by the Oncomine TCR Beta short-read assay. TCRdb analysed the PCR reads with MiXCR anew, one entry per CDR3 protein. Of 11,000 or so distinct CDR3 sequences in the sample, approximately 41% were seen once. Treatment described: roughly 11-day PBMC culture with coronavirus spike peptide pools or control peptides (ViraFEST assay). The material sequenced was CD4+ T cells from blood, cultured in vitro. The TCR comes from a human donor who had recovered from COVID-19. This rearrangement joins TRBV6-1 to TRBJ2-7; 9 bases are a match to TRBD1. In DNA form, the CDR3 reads TGTGCCAGCAGTGAGACAGGGGGGAGCTCCTACGAGCAGTACTTC. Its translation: CASSETGGSSYEQYF.